Below, 7 T cell receptor beta chains from the same sample are listed, as sequenced in a study of blood T cell repertoires in COVID-19. TCRdb keeps only in-frame clones here, not all; method: immunoSEQ multiplex PCR. The sample includes 200,000 to 250,000 clones, around 80% seen only once; the top ten take approximately 10%. The sequenced sample was peripheral blood. The receptors come from a man aged 50-59 years with active or convalescent COVID-19.

V gene TRBV24-1 combines with J gene TRBJ1-2; no definite D call. Germline CDR1 KGHDR, CDR2 SFDVKD. V was shortened by 9 bases and J by 8 bases, with 21 bases between the two germline ends. The CDR3 totals 14 residues. CDR3 sequence (DNA): TGTGCCACCGAGAACTGGGAGGTTGCGGGGGGCTACACCTTC. It encodes CATENWEVAGGYTF.

V is TRBV5-1 and J is TRBJ1-2; D not resolved. The CDR3 has 14 amino acids. V was cut by 1 base and J by 4 bases, with 11 bases left in between. Germline V gene data show CDR1 as SGHRS and CDR2 as YFSETQ. The DNA for the CDR3 is TGCGCCAGCAGCTTGACGCCAGTTCGCTATGGCTACACCTTC. This translates into CASSLTPVRYGYTF.

The rearrangement joins TRBV29-1 to TRBJ1-2, with D hard to call. CDR3 size: 11 residues. CDR1 SQVTM and CDR2 ANQGSEA come from the germline V gene. V shed 3 bases and J shed 2 bases, with 4 bases lying between them. CDR3: CSVEENYGYTF. The CDR3 DNA follows: TGCAGCGTTGAGGAGAACTATGGCTACACCTTC.

The table lists this clone with a count of one. The rearrangement joins TRBV7-2 to TRBJ2-1; 10 bases align to TRBD2. This CDR3 has 18 amino acids. Germline V gives CDR1 SGHTA, CDR2 FQGNSA. V shed 0 bases, J shed 5 bases, and the junction held 10 bases outside the gene matches. CDR3 protein: CASSLALSGGPFDNEQFF. DNA for the CDR3: TGTGCCAGCAGCTTAGCGCTTAGCGGGGGGCCGTTTGACAATGAGCAGTTCTTC.

This chain connects TRBV9 to TRBJ2-1, with TRBD2 matching over 15 bases. V was clipped by 4 bases and J by 4 bases; unmatched bases: 6. Germline V lookup: CDR1 SGDLS, CDR2 YYNGEE. This CDR3 region has 17 residues. The chain's CDR3 is CASSLGLAGGQYNEQFF. The CDR3 coding sequence is TGTGCCAGCAGCCTGGGACTAGCGGGGGGCCAATACAATGAGCAGTTCTTC. Using reference TRBV9 and TRBJ2-1 for the parts outside the CDR3, the full variable domain is DSGVTQTPKHLITATGQRVTLRCSPRSGDLSVYWYQQSLDQGLQFLIQYYNGEERAKGNILERFSAQQFPDLHSELNLSSLELGDSALYFCASSLGLAGGQYNEQFFGPGTRLTVL.

This chain joins TRBV5-6 and TRBJ2-1; weak D call: TRBD1 (5 bases). The V end was cut by 2 bases, the J end by 8 bases, with 11 bases between. Germline V gives CDR1 SGHDT, CDR2 YYEEEE. CDR3 size: 13 residues. CDR3 DNA: TGTGCCAGCAGCTTTGGCAGGGTAGATGAGCAGTTCTTC. Translation gives CASSFGRVDEQFF.

This clone turned up a few times. This chain joins TRBV29-1 and TRBJ1-2; 7 bases are a match to TRBD1. The CDR3 has 15 amino acids. The germline CDR1 and CDR2 sequences are SQVTM and ANQGSEA. After removal of 4 bases from V and 8 bases from J, the junction contained 16 bases not matched to a gene. For the CDR3, the DNA is TGCAGCGTTGGGGGTCCCGGGACAGTATCAGGAGGCTACACCTTC. Its translation is CSVGGPGTVSGGYTF.